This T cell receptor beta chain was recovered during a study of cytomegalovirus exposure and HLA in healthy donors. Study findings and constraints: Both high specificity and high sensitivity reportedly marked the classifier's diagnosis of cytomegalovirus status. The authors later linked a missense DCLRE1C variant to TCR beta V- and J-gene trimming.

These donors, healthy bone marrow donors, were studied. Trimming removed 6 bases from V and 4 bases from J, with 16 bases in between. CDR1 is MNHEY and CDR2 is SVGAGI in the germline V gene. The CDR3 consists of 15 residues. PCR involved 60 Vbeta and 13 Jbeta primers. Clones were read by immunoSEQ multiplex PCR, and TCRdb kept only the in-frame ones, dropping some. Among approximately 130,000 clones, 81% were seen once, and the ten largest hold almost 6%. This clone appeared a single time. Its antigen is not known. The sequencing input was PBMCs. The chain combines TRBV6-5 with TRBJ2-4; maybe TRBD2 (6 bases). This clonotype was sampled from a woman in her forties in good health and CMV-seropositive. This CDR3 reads CASSPMGGVKNIQYF. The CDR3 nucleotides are TGTGCCAGCAGCCCGATGGGGGGAGTAAAAAACATTCAGTACTTC.